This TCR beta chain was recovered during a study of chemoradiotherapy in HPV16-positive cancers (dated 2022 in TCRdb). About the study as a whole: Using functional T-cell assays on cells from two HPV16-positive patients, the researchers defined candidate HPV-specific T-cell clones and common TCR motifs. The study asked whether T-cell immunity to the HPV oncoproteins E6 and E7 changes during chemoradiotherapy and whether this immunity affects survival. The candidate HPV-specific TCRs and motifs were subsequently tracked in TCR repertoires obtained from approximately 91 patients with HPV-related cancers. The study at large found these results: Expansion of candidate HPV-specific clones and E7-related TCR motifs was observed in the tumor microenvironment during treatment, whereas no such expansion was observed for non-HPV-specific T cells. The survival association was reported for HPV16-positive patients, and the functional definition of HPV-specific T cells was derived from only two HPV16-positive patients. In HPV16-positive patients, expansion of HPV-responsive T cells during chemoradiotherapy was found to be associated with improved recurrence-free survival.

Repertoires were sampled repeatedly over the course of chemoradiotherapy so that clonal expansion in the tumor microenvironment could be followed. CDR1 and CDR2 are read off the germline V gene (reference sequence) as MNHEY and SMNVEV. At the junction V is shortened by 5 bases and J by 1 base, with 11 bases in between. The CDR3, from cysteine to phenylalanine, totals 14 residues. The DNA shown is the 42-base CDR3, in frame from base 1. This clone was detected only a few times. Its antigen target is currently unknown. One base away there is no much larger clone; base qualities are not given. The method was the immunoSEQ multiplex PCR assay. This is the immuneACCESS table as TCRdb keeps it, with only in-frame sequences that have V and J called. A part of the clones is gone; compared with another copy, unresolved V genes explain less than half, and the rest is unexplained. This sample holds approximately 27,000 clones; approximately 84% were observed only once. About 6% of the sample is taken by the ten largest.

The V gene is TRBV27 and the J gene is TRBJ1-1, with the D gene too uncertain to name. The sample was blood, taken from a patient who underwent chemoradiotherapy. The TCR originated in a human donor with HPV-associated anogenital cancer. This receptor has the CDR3 CASSIGNPNTEAFF. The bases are TGTGCCAGCAGTATCGGGAACCCGAACACTGAAGCTTTCTTT.